This T cell receptor beta chain stems from a study of cytomegalovirus exposure and HLA in healthy donors. This clone was seen a single time. The PCR ran on 60 Vbeta and 13 Jbeta primers. Clones were sequenced by immunoSEQ multiplex PCR, and TCRdb holds only the in-frame ones, with some missing. Of approximately 140,000 clones listed, roughly 77% are singletons. Material: PBMCs. The TCR was taken from a woman aged 40 to 49 in good health and CMV-seropositive.

DNA for the CDR3: TGTGCCAGCAGTGGGAGTGCAACTAATGAAAAACTGTTTTTT. This translates into CASSGSATNEKLFF. The genes are TRBV6-1 and TRBJ1-4; D ambiguous. The CDR3 has 14 residues. Trimming took off 4 bases at V and 0 bases at J, with 6 bases between the two ends. Germline CDR1 reads MNHNS; CDR2 reads SASEGT.